Listed below are T cell receptor beta chains from one sample, sequenced in a study of identical twins. A single record per CDR3 protein comes from TCRdb applying MiXCR to the 5' RACE reads. The sample lists about 210,000 distinct CDR3 sequences, around a tenth occurring once. Sequencing was done on a sample of memory (CD45RO+) T cells sorted from blood. The source is a woman between 18 and 29 years old in good health. CDR3s include the opening cysteine and the closing phenylalanine or tryptophan. D genes are given only for firm matches. Size tells how often a clone was seen (once, few, many) or the class of an expanded clone, and some rows leave it out.

TRBV27,NA,TRBJ2-4,NA,TGTGCCAGCAGTTTACGTTACGGGGCAGGCAAAAACATTCAGTACTTC,CASSLRYGAGKNIQYF
TRBV7-2,NA,TRBJ2-1,NA,TGTGCCAGCCAATCCCTTTTCTACAATGAGCAGTTCTTC,CASQSLFYNEQFF
TRBV6-1,TRBD1,TRBJ1-2,few,TGTGCCAGCAGCGACAGGGGGTCGGGTGGCTACACCTTC,CASSDRGSGGYTF
TRBV18,TRBD1,TRBJ1-1,few,TGTGCCAGCTCACCCTATACAGGGGAACACACTGAAGCTTTCTTT,CASSPYTGEHTEAFF
TRBV5-6,NA,TRBJ1-2,NA,TGTGCCAGCAGCCCGATAGGGACGGACGGAAACTATGGCTACACCTTC,CASSPIGTDGNYGYTF
TRBV5-1,TRBD2,TRBJ2-3,NA,TGCGCCAGCAGCTTGTCCCCTAGCGGTAGCACAGATACGCAGTATTTT,CASSLSPSGSTDTQYF
TRBV5-1,TRBD2,TRBJ2-5,NA,TGCGCCAGCAGCGGGGGGACTAGCGGCCAAGAGACCCAGTACTTC,CASSGGTSGQETQYF
TRBV5-6,TRBD1,TRBJ2-7,NA,TGTGCCAGCAGCCTGGGACAGGCTAACTACGAGCAGTACTTC,CASSLGQANYEQYF
TRBV12-3/TRBV12-4,NA,TRBJ1-6,few,TGTGCCAGCAGTGGTGAATGGTCACCCCTCCACTTT,CASSGEWSPLHF
TRBV10-3,NA,TRBJ2-7,many,TGTGCCATCAGTGAAATGGGGGCATCTTCCTACGAGCAGTACTTC,CAISEMGASSYEQYF
TRBV5-1,NA,TRBJ1-4,NA,TGCGCCAGCAGCTCGCTCGGGGGACCCAATGAAAAACTGTTTTTT,CASSSLGGPNEKLFF
TRBV27,NA,TRBJ1-2,many,TGTGCCAGCAGTCTCAGGGAACCCTATGGCTACACCTTC,CASSLREPYGYTF
TRBV6-2/TRBV6-3,TRBD1,TRBJ2-1,NA,TGTGCCAGCAGCCGCTCCGGGACAGGGGGTCATGAGCAGTTCTTC,CASSRSGTGGHEQFF
TRBV14,NA,TRBJ2-1,NA,TGTGCCAGCAGCCAAGAATTGCGAGGTGAGCAGTTCTTC,CASSQELRGEQFF
TRBV20-1,NA,TRBJ2-3,NA,TGCAGTGCCCTAAGTTCGGGGCCCGGGGATACGCAGTATTTT,CSALSSGPGDTQYF
TRBV2,TRBD1,TRBJ1-2,few,TGTGCCAGCAGTTTGACAGGGGTACTCTATGGCTACACCTTC,CASSLTGVLYGYTF
TRBV12-5,NA,TRBJ2-5,NA,TGTGCTAGTGGTCCCACGCGGGAGACCCAGTACTTC,CASGPTRETQYF
TRBV20-1,TRBD2,TRBJ2-1,few,TGCAGTGTTAGGCGGGGGGGCGTCGATGAGCAGTTCTTC,CSVRRGGVDEQFF
TRBV12-3/TRBV12-4,NA,TRBJ2-7,few,TGTGCCAGTAGGGGAGTCGACGAGCAGTACTTC,CASRGVDEQYF
TRBV20-1,TRBD1,TRBJ2-3,NA,TGCAGTGCTGTTGGGACAGACGGGACAGATACGCAGTATTTT,CSAVGTDGTDTQYF
TRBV11-2,TRBD1,TRBJ2-5,NA,TGTGCCAGCAGCCAAGGGACAGGGGCCCACCAAGAGACCCAGTACTTC,CASSQGTGAHQETQYF
TRBV11-2,NA,TRBJ2-2,NA,TGTGCCAGCAGCCCTGATGGGCCCGGGGAGCTGTTTTTT,CASSPDGPGELFF
TRBV7-9,TRBD2,TRBJ2-7,NA,TGTGCCAGCAGTCACAGCGGGGGCTCCTACGAGCAGTACTTC,CASSHSGGSYEQYF
TRBV2,TRBD2,TRBJ2-7,NA,TGTGCCAGCGGACTAGCGGGGGGCCGGGGCTACGAGCAGTACTTC,CASGLAGGRGYEQYF
TRBV4-2,TRBD1,TRBJ2-1,NA,TGTGCCAGCAGCCAAGGGGACAGGGAAGACAATGAGCAGTTCTTC,CASSQGDREDNEQFF
TRBV12-3/TRBV12-4,NA,TRBJ2-7,NA,TGTGCCCGCAGTCCAGGGGCCTACGAGCAGTACTTC,CARSPGAYEQYF
TRBV10-3,NA,TRBJ1-4,NA,TGTGCCATCAGTGAGTCGGCAGTGAATGAAAAACTGTTTTTT,CAISESAVNEKLFF
TRBV6-8,TRBD1,TRBJ1-6,NA,TGTGCCAGCAGTTACAGGAGGGGGCTTCGGTCACCCCTCCACTTT,CASSYRRGLRSPLHF
TRBV5-1,NA,TRBJ2-6,few,TGCGCCAGCAGCTTGGGATTGGGCTCCCTCTCTGGGGCCAACGTCCTGACTTTC,CASSLGLGSLSGANVLTF
TRBV20-1,TRBD2,TRBJ2-5,many,TGCAGTGCCAGAGGGACTAGCGGGAGGGTCGCAGAGACCCAGTACTTC,CSARGTSGRVAETQYF
TRBV20-1,NA,TRBJ2-5,NA,TGCAGTGCTAGCCTCCGGGACTTCCAAGAGACCCAGTACTTC,CSASLRDFQETQYF
TRBV5-1,NA,TRBJ1-1,many,TGCGCCAGCAGCTTGGCGTGGGGAACCAACACTGAAGCTTTCTTT,CASSLAWGTNTEAFF
TRBV5-1,NA,TRBJ1-1,few,TGCGCCAGCAAAAGGGAGGGTTCTGAAGCTTTCTTT,CASKREGSEAFF
TRBV3-1,TRBD2,TRBJ2-7,few,TGTGCCAGCAGCCGGACTAGCGGGAGCGGGGAGCAGTACTTC,CASSRTSGSGEQYF
TRBV20-1,NA,TRBJ2-7,NA,TGCAGTGCTAGCTGGGAGCGATCCTACGAGCAGTACTTC,CSASWERSYEQYF
TRBV12-3/TRBV12-4,NA,TRBJ2-2,few,TGTGCCAGCAGGGTGACCCTCGGACCGAACACCGGGGAGCTGTTTTTT,CASRVTLGPNTGELFF
TRBV7-9,TRBD1,TRBJ2-2,many,TGTGCCAGCAGCTTATCCGCCGGGACAGCCGGGGAGCTGTTTTTT,CASSLSAGTAGELFF
TRBV20-1,TRBD1,TRBJ2-7,many,TGCAGTGTCCCTGACAGGGGAGTAAACGAGCAGTACTTC,CSVPDRGVNEQYF
TRBV3-1,NA,TRBJ2-1,NA,TGTGCCAGCAGCCATGCGGCGGGAACATCCTACAATGAGCAGTTCTTC,CASSHAAGTSYNEQFF
TRBV29-1,NA,TRBJ2-6,many,TGCAGCGTTGTAGCACAGGCGGGGGCCAACGTCCTGACTTTC,CSVVAQAGANVLTF
TRBV12-3/TRBV12-4,NA,TRBJ2-7,NA,TGTGCCAGCAGCTCCTTATGGGGGGGCAAAACGTACGAGCAGTACTTC,CASSSLWGGKTYEQYF
TRBV24-1,TRBD1,TRBJ1-2,few,TGTGCCACCAGTGGGGACAGCGGGGGCTACACCTTC,CATSGDSGGYTF
TRBV2,NA,TRBJ1-6,few,TGTGCCAGCAGAATACAGGTCTTCCTTTCACCCCTCCACTTT,CASRIQVFLSPLHF
TRBV20-1,NA,TRBJ1-1,few,TGCAGTGCTAGAGTCCCACGGGTGGGAGCTTTCTTT,CSARVPRVGAFF
TRBV30,TRBD2,TRBJ2-3,NA,TGTGCCTGGGGCACGGGAGGGCAAACAGATACGCAGTATTTT,CAWGTGGQTDTQYF
TRBV7-9,NA,TRBJ1-1,many,TGTGCCAGCAGCTTAGCGATAGAGGGGGAAGCTTTCTTT,CASSLAIEGEAFF
TRBV4-3,NA,TRBJ2-3,NA,TGCGCCAGCAGCTCCACACGAGCCAGGCGGAGCACAGATACGCAGTATTTT,CASSSTRARRSTDTQYF
TRBV11-2,NA,TRBJ2-1,NA,TGTGCCAGCAGCTGGCCGGGCGGGAACAATGAGCAGTTCTTC,CASSWPGGNNEQFF
TRBV20-1,NA,TRBJ2-5,few,TGCAGTGCTAGAGATTTGACTGAGGGGTTGGAGACCCAGTACTTC,CSARDLTEGLETQYF
TRBV6-6,NA,TRBJ2-1,few,TGTGCCAGCAGAAATACAGAGCCCCATGAGCAGTTCTTC,CASRNTEPHEQFF
TRBV7-6,NA,TRBJ1-1,NA,TGTGCCAGCAGCGCAGGTAGGAACACTGAAGCTTTCTTT,CASSAGRNTEAFF